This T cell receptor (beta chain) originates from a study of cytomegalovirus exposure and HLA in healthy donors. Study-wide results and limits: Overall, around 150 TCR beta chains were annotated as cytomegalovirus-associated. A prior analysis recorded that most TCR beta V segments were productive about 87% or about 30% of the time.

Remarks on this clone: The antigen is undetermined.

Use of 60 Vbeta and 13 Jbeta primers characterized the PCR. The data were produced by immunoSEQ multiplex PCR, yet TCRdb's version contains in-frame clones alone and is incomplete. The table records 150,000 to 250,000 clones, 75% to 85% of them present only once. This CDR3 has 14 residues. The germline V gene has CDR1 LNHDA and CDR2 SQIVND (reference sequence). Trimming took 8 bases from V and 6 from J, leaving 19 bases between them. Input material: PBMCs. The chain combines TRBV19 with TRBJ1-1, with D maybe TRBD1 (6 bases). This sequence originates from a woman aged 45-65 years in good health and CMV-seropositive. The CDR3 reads CASLKKQGSAEAFF. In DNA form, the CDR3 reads TGTGCCAGTCTGAAGAAACAGGGCTCAGCTGAAGCTTTCTTT.